This T cell receptor (beta chain) came from a study of human T cells and chemical hapten exposure. This clonotype came up a few times. CDR3 length: 15 amino acids. Germline V gene lookup returns CDR1 LNHNV and CDR2 YYDKDF (reference sequence). V shed 1 base and J 7 bases; nucleotides not matched to a gene: 7. One entry per CDR3 protein results from TCRdb running MiXCR on the RACE reads. Here the sample spans roughly 70,000 distinct CDR3 sequences, 25% to 40% being singletons. Time point denoted: patch test 1, 2 weeks after DPC sensitization. The treatment is: therapeutic diphenylcyclopropenone sensitization with weekly scalp DPC.

The V gene is TRBV15, the J gene TRBJ1-2, with TRBD1 matching over 9 bases. The receptor comes from a man aged 40-49 years with alopecia areata. Some clones in this sample may be carry-over from other donors' samples. Specimen: whole blood, collected in connection with sensitization to the hapten diphenylcyclopropenone (DPC). CDR3 DNA: TGTGCCACCAGCAGAGTCCGCGGGACAGGGATTGGCTACACCTTC. This translates into CATSRVRGTGIGYTF.